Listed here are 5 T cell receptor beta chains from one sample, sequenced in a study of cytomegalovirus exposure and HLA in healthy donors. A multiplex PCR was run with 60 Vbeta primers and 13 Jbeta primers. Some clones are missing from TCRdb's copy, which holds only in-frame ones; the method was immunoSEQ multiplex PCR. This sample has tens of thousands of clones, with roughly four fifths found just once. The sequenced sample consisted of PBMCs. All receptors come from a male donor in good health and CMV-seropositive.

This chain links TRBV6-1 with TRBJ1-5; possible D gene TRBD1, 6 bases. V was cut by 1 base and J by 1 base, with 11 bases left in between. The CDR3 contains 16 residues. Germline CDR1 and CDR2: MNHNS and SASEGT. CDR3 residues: CASSEVRGASNQPQHF. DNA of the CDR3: TGTGCCAGCAGTGAAGTACGGGGGGCGAGCAATCAGCCCCAGCATTTT.

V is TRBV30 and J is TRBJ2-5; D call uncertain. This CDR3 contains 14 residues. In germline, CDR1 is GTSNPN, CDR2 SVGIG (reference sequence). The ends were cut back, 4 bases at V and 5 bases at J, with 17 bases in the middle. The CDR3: CAWNFGTVEETQYF. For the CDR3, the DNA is TGTGCCTGGAATTTCGGCACGGTGGAGGAGACCCAGTACTTC.

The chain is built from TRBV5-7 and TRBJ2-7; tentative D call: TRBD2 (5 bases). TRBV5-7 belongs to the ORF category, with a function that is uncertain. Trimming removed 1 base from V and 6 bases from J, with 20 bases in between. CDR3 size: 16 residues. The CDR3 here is CASSLSVPGDSVEQYF. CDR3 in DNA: TGTGCCAGCAGCTTGTCGGTGCCCGGGGATTCGGTCGAGCAGTACTTC.

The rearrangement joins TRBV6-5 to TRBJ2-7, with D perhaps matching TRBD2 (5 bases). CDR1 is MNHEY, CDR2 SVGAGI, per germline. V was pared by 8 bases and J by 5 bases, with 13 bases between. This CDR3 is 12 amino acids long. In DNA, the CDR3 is TGTGCCAGCTCCGGGGTTGACGACGAGCAGTACTTC. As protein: CASSGVDDEQYF.

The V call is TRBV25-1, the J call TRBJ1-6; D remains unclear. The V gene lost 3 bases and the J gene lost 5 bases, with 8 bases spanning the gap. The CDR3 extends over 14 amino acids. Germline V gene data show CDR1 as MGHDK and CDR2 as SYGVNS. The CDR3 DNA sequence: TGTGCCAGCAGTGATTATCTAGATAATTCACCCCTCCACTTT. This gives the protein CASSDYLDNSPLHF.